A single sample is the source of the 4 T cell receptor beta chains below, sequenced in a study of CD8 T cells in Susac syndrome. With random hexamers, about 0.45 to 1 ug RNA was reverse transcribed. TCRdb re-analysed the immunoSEQ multiplex PCR reads in MiXCR, keeping a single row per CDR3 protein. The table has 65,000 to 75,000 distinct CDR3 sequences, about 95% seen once; the top ten hold approximately 0.25%. The sequenced material came from CD8+ T cells from PBMCs. These receptors all come from a human donor in good health.

The rearrangement links TRBV7-9 to TRBJ2-7; TRBD1 is a possible D gene (6 bases). This CDR3 is 15 amino acids long. Germline V gives CDR1 SEHNR, CDR2 FQNEAQ (reference sequence). Trimming took off 8 bases at V and 0 bases at J, with 17 bases between the two ends. The CDR3 region is CASGSRDTGSYEQYF. Here the CDR3 DNA reads TGTGCCAGCGGGTCCCGGGACACCGGCTCCTACGAGCAGTACTTC.

The chain joins TRBV4-2 to TRBJ2-7; D might be TRBD1 (6 bases). Between the trimmed V and J ends, which lost 1 base and 2 bases, there was a span of 15 bases. The CDR3 is 16 amino acids. Germline CDR1 is LGHNA and CDR2 is YNFKEQ. The CDR3 loop reads CASSQASLDRAYEQYF. The CDR3 bases are TGTGCCAGCAGCCAAGCGTCTTTGGACAGAGCCTACGAGCAGTACTTC.

The chain recombines TRBV30 with TRBJ1-5; no clear D. Trimming took 2 bases from V and 7 from J, leaving 18 bases between them. Per germline, CDR1 GTSNPN and CDR2 SVGIG (reference sequence). CDR3 length equals 15 residues. CDR3 DNA sequence: TGTGCCTGGAGTTCCCTAGGGAGTAAGGGACAGCCCCAGCATTTT. It is translated as CAWSSLGSKGQPQHF.

The J gene is TRBJ2-2, the V gene TRBV29-1, with D possibly TRBD1 on 5 matching bases. In germline, CDR1 is SQVTM, CDR2 ANQGSEA. The CDR3 has 14 amino acids. V shed 1 base and J shed 7 bases, with 13 bases lying between them. CDR3 sequence: CSVEGVGVNGELFF. In DNA, the CDR3 is TGCAGCGTTGAAGGCGTAGGGGTTAACGGGGAGCTGTTTTTT.